The clone carrying this TCR delta chain is judged large. The sample carries other DNA sequences with the same CDR3. This sample was included in a study of gamma-delta T cells after stem cell transplantation. After removal of 0 bases from V and 3 bases from J, the junction contained 26 bases not matched to a gene. This CDR3 contains 23 residues. CDR1 and CDR2 (germline): TSWWSYY, QGS. TCRdb re-identified clones in the RT-PCR reads via CATT. Of about 1,500 delta-chain clones in the sample, approximately 1.7% are singletons; the top ten hold 60% to 75%. The chain combines TRDV1 with TRDJ1, with 9 bases that match TRDD3. The clonotype was recovered from a human donor. It is not recorded whose cells these are; they may come from a transplant donor. Sequences were obtained from gamma-delta T cells. CDR3 sequence reads: CALGELRLYWGTPSRPDSDKLIF. CDR3 in DNA: TGTGCTCTTGGGGAACTGCGGTTGTACTGGGGGACGCCGAGCCGGCCAGACTCCGATAAACTCATCTTT.